What follows is one TCR beta chain and its context. Its antigen is not known. TCRdb's copy holds only in-frame clones and misses some; the assay was immunoSEQ multiplex PCR. This repertoire shows 90,000 to 150,000 clones, under 95% found once; its top ten account for about 5.2%. The entry originates in a study of T cell responses to AZD1222 COVID-19 vaccine. Study background: Recipients boosted at about 4 weeks or about 12 weeks are pooled. Study-wide results and limits: Spike was spanned by vaccine-associated CD4 TCRs, with dominance at 160-218 and 743-854. The study found Spike-specific TCR breadth and depth rose after two AZD1222 doses. The donor cohort was predominantly white British with a female majority, and clonal diversity may have been underestimated.

The CDR3 loop spans 15 amino acids. V lost 5 bases to trimming and J lost 3 bases; unmatched junction nucleotides: 7. Per the germline V gene, CDR1 is SGHVS and CDR2 is FQNEAQ. The sequence was obtained from an adult in good health. The sequencing here drew on peripheral blood, taken on day 0 of AZD1222 vaccination. This chain uses TRBV7-8 with TRBJ1-2; 9 nucleotides align to TRBD1. The CDR3 is CASSLGTGYDYGYTF. As DNA, the CDR3 is TGTGCCAGCAGCCTTGGGACAGGGTATGACTATGGCTACACCTTC.